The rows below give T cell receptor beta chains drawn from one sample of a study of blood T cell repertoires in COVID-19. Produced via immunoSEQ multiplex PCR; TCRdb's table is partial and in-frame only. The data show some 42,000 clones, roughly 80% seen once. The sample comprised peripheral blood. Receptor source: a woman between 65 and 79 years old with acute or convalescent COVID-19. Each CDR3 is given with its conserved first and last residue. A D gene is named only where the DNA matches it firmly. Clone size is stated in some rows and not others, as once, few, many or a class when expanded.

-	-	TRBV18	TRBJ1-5	CASSPGSRGISNQPQHF	TGTGCCAGCTCACCGGGTTCGAGGGGGATAAGCAATCAGCCCCAGCATTTT
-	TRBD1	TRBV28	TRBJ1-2	CASRRTGYYGYTF	TGTGCCAGCAGGCGGACAGGGTACTATGGCTACACCTTC
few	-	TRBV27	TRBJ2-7	CASSPTGVSYEQYF	TGTGCCAGCAGTCCGACGGGGGTCTCCTACGAGCAGTACTTC
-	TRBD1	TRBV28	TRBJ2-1	CASWGDRTYNEQFF	TGTGCCAGCTGGGGGGACAGGACATACAATGAGCAGTTCTTC
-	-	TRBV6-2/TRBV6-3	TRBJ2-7	CASSYGGAGEQYF	TGTGCCAGCAGTTACGGAGGGGCAGGCGAGCAGTACTTC
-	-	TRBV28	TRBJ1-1	CASSPSGVVETEAFF	TGTGCCAGCAGTCCCTCCGGGGTGGTGGAAACTGAAGCTTTCTTT
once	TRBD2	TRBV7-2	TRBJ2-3	CASSLRAGTFVGTDTQYF	TGTGCCAGCAGCTTGAGAGCGGGAACGTTTGTAGGCACAGATACGCAGTATTTT
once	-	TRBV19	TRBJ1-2	CASTREDSYNYGYTF	TGTGCCAGTACCCGTGAGGACAGTTACAACTATGGCTACACCTTC
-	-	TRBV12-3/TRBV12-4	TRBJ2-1	CASSFGTRREQFF	TGTGCCAGCAGTTTCGGGACTCGTCGAGAGCAGTTCTTC
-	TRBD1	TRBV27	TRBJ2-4	CASSPNGQGVLNIQYF	TGTGCCAGCAGCCCAAATGGACAGGGAGTGTTAAACATTCAGTACTTC
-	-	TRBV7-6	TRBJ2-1	CASSLDSGYNEQFF	TGTGCCAGCAGCTTAGATAGCGGATACAATGAGCAGTTCTTC
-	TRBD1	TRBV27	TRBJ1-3	CASSSLGTDYSGNTIYF	TGTGCCAGCAGTTCCCTTGGGACAGACTACTCTGGAAACACCATATATTTT
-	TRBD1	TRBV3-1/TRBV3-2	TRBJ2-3	CASSAGTGGTDTQYF	TGTGCCAGCAGTGCCGGGACAGGGGGCACAGATACGCAGTATTTT
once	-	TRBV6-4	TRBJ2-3	CASSEDTHTDTQYF	TGTGCCAGCAGTGAGGACACTCACACAGATACGCAGTATTTT
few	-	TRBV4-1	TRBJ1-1	CASSQDILGGLRTEAFF	TGCGCCAGCAGCCAAGATATTTTGGGGGGACTAAGGACTGAAGCTTTCTTT
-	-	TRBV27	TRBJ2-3	CASSLPYTDTQYF	TGTGCCAGCAGCCTACCTTACACAGATACGCAGTATTTT
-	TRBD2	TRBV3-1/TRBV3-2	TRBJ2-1	CASSQVSPSGAGRNEQFF	TGTGCCAGCAGCCAAGTCTCCCCTAGCGGGGCCGGTAGAAATGAGCAGTTCTTC
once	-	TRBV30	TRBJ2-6	CARGASGANVLTF	TGTGCCCGGGGGGCTTCTGGGGCCAACGTCCTGACTTTC
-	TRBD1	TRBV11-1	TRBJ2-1	CASSLAGGRGLYNEQFF	TGTGCCAGCAGCTTAGCGGGGGGCAGGGGGCTCTACAATGAGCAGTTCTTC
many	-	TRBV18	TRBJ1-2	CASSRMDIGSNYGYTF	TGTGCCAGCTCACGGATGGACATCGGATCTAACTATGGCTACACCTTC
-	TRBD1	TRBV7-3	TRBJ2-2	CASSHRGLATGELFF	TGTGCCAGCAGCCACAGGGGGCTTGCGACCGGGGAGCTGTTTTTT
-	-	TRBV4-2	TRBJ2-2	CASSRGAIAVTGELFF	TGTGCCAGCAGCCGAGGCGCAATAGCGGTCACCGGGGAGCTGTTTTTT
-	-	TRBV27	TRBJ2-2	CASSFDATGSTGELFF	TGTGCCAGCAGTTTCGACGCGACAGGCTCCACCGGGGAGCTGTTTTTT
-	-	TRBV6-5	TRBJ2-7	CASKMSGTYEQYF	TGTGCCAGCAAAATGAGCGGAACCTACGAGCAGTACTTC
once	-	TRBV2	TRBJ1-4	CASSAVQGGKLFF	TGTGCCAGCAGTGCTGTTCAGGGAGGGAAGCTGTTTTTT
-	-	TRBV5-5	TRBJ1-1	CASSFGGRDTEAFF	TGTGCCAGCAGCTTCGGGGGTCGTGACACTGAAGCTTTCTTT
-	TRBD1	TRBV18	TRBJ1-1	CASSQDRDDTEAFF	TGTGCCAGCTCACAGGACAGGGACGACACTGAAGCTTTCTTT
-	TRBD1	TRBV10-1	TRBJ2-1	CASSGTGPHDEQFF	TGCGCCAGCAGCGGGACAGGGCCCCACGATGAGCAGTTCTTC
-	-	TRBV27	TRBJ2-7	CASSPSIRTAQYF	TGTGCCAGCAGTCCCTCCATAAGGACAGCACAGTACTTC
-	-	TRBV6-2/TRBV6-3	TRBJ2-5	CASSRLPTGRSETQYF	TGTGCCAGCAGTCGCCTCCCCACAGGGAGATCAGAGACCCAGTACTTC
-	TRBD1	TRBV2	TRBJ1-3	CASNLQGAGNTIYF	TGTGCCAGCAACCTACAGGGGGCCGGAAACACCATATATTTT